What follows are 25 T cell receptor beta chains derived from one specimen sequenced in a study of shared clonotypes between healthy human individuals. Measured with immunoSEQ multiplex PCR; TCRdb has only the in-frame clones, and not every one. The sample holds millions of clones, about 92% seen once. Sequenced: naive CD4+ T cells sorted from blood. As for subset: CD45RA+ positively selected. The source of these receptors is a man aged 18 to 29 in good health.

In its sample, this clone was seen once. The same CDR3 also results from other DNA sequences found in this sample. The chain is built from TRBV5-1 and TRBJ2-3, with D hard to call. This CDR3 has 13 amino acids. Germline V CDR1 and CDR2: SGHRS, YFSETQ. V dropped 0 bases and J dropped 2 bases, with 4 bases sitting between them. CDR3 sequence reads: CASSLGPTDTQYF. The CDR3, as DNA: TGCGCCAGCAGCTTGGGACCCACAGATACGCAGTATTTT.

Here the CDR3 reads CATSGEAGTGGSPLHF. CDR3 DNA: TGTGCCACCAGCGGGGAAGCCGGGACAGGGGGTTCACCCCTCCACTTT. The V and J genes are TRBV15 and TRBJ1-6; 11 bases line up with TRBD1. This CDR3 spans 16 amino acids. CDR1 LNHNV and CDR2 YYDKDF come from the germline V gene (reference sequence). After removal of 5 bases from V and 9 bases from J, the junction contained 9 bases not matched to a gene.

The rearrangement links TRBV6-5 to TRBJ1-1; D is unresolved. V was trimmed by 0 bases and J by 6 bases, leaving 8 bases between them. From germline, CDR1 is MNHEY and CDR2 SVGAGI. The CDR3 loop spans 13 amino acids. CDR3 residues: CASSYSTRSEAFF. The CDR3 nucleotides are TGTGCCAGCAGTTACTCGACCCGTTCTGAAGCTTTCTTT.

The chain combines TRBV7-2 with TRBJ2-2; no reliable D call. The germline V and J ends were trimmed by 5 bases and 16 bases, with 20 bases remaining between them. This CDR3 has 13 amino acids. The germline V gene encodes CDR1 SGHTA and CDR2 FQGNSA. The CDR3 DNA is TGTGCCAGCAGCGGCAGAACGACGGGTCAGGAGTTTTTT. It is translated as CASSGRTTGQEFF.

The chain has TRBV5-1 and TRBJ1-3; no clear D. Trimming took 0 bases from V and 0 from J, leaving 10 bases between them. Germline V CDR1 and CDR2: SGHRS, YFSETQ. The CDR3 covers 16 residues. The CDR3 sequence: CASSLEAVSSGNTIYF. For the CDR3, the DNA is TGCGCCAGCAGCTTGGAGGCGGTGAGCTCTGGAAACACCATATATTTT.

The CDR3 DNA reads TGTGCCATCAGTGAGGGAGGGCATGTTGGGGGGACGGAAGCTTTCTTT. It is translated as CAISEGGHVGGTEAFF. This sequence joins TRBV10-3 and TRBJ1-1; tentatively, D is TRBD1 (5 bases). The CDR3 loop spans 16 amino acids. V lost 2 bases and J lost 8, with 21 bases in between. CDR1 is ENHRY and CDR2 is SYGVKD in the germline V gene.

About this clone: Distinct nucleotide sequences in the sample also encode this CDR3. The chain uses TRBV11-2 and TRBJ2-7; TRBD1 is a possible D gene (5 bases). The CDR3 length is 12 residues. V shed 3 bases and J shed 6 bases, with 9 bases lying between them. CDR1 and CDR2 (germline): SGHAT, FQNNGV. CDR3 nucleotide sequence: TGTGCCAGCAGCTTGAATACAGGCGAGCAGTACTTC. This encodes CASSLNTGEQYF.

This clone was recorded once. In DNA form, the CDR3 reads TGCGCCAGCAGCCAACAGACAGGGACTACTAACTATGGCTACACCTTC. This codes for CASSQQTGTTNYGYTF. The V gene is TRBV4-1, the J gene TRBJ1-2, with TRBD1 identical over 7 bases. This CDR3 region has 16 residues. V shed 2 bases and J 0 bases; nucleotides not matched to a gene: 6. Germline V gene lookup returns CDR1 MGHRA and CDR2 YSYEKL.

The rearrangement joins TRBV7-2 to TRBJ2-7; 7 nucleotides agree with TRBD2. The CDR3 is made up of 18 amino acids. CDR1 SGHTA and CDR2 FQGNSA come from the germline V gene. Germline trimming cut 0 bases from V and 0 bases from J; bases unmatched to any gene: 11. Here the CDR3 reads CASSLAGSPGGSSYEQYF. The CDR3 DNA reads as TGTGCCAGCAGCTTAGCAGGGAGCCCGGGAGGCAGCTCCTACGAGCAGTACTTC. Together with reference TRBV7-2 and TRBJ2-7, the CDR3 gives the full variable domain: GAGVSQSPSNKVTEKGKDVELRCDPISGHTALYWYRQSLGQGLEFLIYFQGNSAPDKSGLPSDRFSAERTGGSVSTLTIQRTQQEDSAVYLCASSLAGSPGGSSYEQYFGPGTRLTVT.

The V call is TRBV10-1, the J call TRBJ2-5; possible D gene TRBD2, 5 bases. CDR1 WNHNN and CDR2 SYGVQD come from the germline V gene (reference sequence). Trimming pared 0 bases from V and 5 bases from J, leaving 16 bases between. The CDR3 is 16 residues long. The CDR3, as DNA: TGCGCCAGCAGTGAGTCTCCGAGAGGGCTCGGGGAGACCCAGTACTTC. It yields the protein CASSESPRGLGETQYF.

V gene TRBV9 combines with J gene TRBJ1-4; D is undetermined. Trimming left V 0 bases short and J 7 bases short, with 10 bases between. The CDR3 loop spans 14 amino acids. Germline CDR1 and CDR2: SGDLS and YYNGEE. CDR3 residues: CASSVDAGSEKLFF. The CDR3 DNA reads TGTGCCAGCAGCGTAGACGCAGGAAGTGAAAAACTGTTTTTT.

The CDR3 DNA is TGTGCCTGCGAAGGTCCGAACGCAGATACGCAGTATTTT. It codes for CACEGPNADTQYF. This sequence joins TRBV30 and TRBJ2-3; D is unresolved. CDR3 length: 13 residues. V shed 6 bases and J shed 4 bases, with 14 bases lying between them. The germline V gene encodes CDR1 GTSNPN and CDR2 SVGIG (reference sequence).

This clone was seen once. The sample has other DNA sequences that encode this CDR3 too. The chain is built from TRBV4-3 and TRBJ2-7; possible D gene TRBD2, 5 bases. Germline CDR1 reads LGHNA; CDR2 reads YSLEER. V was pared by 1 base and J by 2 bases, with 9 bases between. This CDR3 has 14 residues. The CDR3 loop is CASSQAGGPYEQYF. The CDR3 DNA reads TGCGCCAGCAGCCAAGCCGGAGGCCCCTACGAGCAGTACTTC.

The chain has TRBV30 and TRBJ1-6; the D is unclear. The CDR3 consists of 10 residues. The germline V gene encodes CDR1 GTSNPN and CDR2 SVGIG (reference sequence). Trimming cost V 8 bases and J 10 bases, with 9 bases left between them. The CDR3 DNA is TGTGCCGAAGAGCACTCACCCCTCCACTTT. This sequence encodes CAEEHSPLHF.

The chain combines TRBV15 with TRBJ1-1, with D maybe TRBD1 (5 bases). Deletions cut 4 bases from V and 0 bases from J, with 12 bases between. Germline V gene data show CDR1 as LNHNV and CDR2 as YYDKDF (reference sequence). The CDR3 is 15 residues long. The CDR3 sequence: CATSKREGMNTEAFF. In DNA, the CDR3 is TGTGCCACCAGCAAGAGGGAGGGGATGAACACTGAAGCTTTCTTT.

The chain employs TRBV7-2 and TRBJ2-3, with D possibly called TRBD1 or TRBD2 (5 bases each). Between the trimmed V and J ends, which lost 3 bases and 3 bases, there was a span of 13 bases. Germline V gene sequence: CDR1 SGHTA, CDR2 FQGNSA. This CDR3 has 15 amino acids. CDR3 DNA sequence: TGTGCCAGCAGCTTCATATCCGGGGCAACAGATACGCAGTATTTT. Translation: CASSFISGATDTQYF.

This clone was detected once. The chain employs TRBV7-6 and TRBJ2-7; tentative D call: TRBD2 (5 bases). The CDR3 sequence is 15 residues long. Trimming removed 0 bases at V and 0 bases at J, with 9 bases between. From germline, CDR1 is SGHVS and CDR2 FNYEAQ. CDR3 in DNA: TGTGCCAGCAGCTTAGCGGAGGCCAACTCCTACGAGCAGTACTTC. This codes for CASSLAEANSYEQYF.

V is TRBV2 and J is TRBJ2-7, with 7 bases lining up with TRBD2. The CDR3 is 15 residues long. Germline V lookup: CDR1 SNHLY, CDR2 FYNNEI. V trimming: 5 bases; J trimming: 4 bases; junction bases outside the gene matches: 11. The CDR3 loop is CASSLLAAQIYEQYF. CDR3 DNA: TGTGCCAGCAGTCTTCTAGCGGCTCAGATTTACGAGCAGTACTTC.

Regarding this clone: This sample also contains other DNA sequences that code for the same CDR3. The chain joins TRBV5-4 to TRBJ2-5; 11 nucleotides match TRBD2. In germline, CDR1 is SGHNT, CDR2 YYREEE (reference sequence). The CDR3 has 15 residues. The V segment lost 3 bases and the J segment 2 bases; nucleotides outside the gene matches: 3. This CDR3 reads CASSSLAGGQETQYF. DNA of the CDR3: TGTGCCAGCAGCTCCCTAGCGGGGGGACAAGAGACCCAGTACTTC.

The chain is built from TRBV10-3 and TRBJ2-1; 9 bases fit TRBD2. This CDR3 spans 14 amino acids. The trim removed 2 bases at V and 14 bases at J, leaving 10 bases unmatched. Germline V lookup: CDR1 ENHRY, CDR2 SYGVKD. As DNA, the CDR3 is TGTGCCATCAGTGAGGACTTTAGCGGGGGCCAAGAGTTCTTC. It is translated as CAISEDFSGGQEFF.

Notes on this clone: The same CDR3 also results from other DNA sequences found in this sample. The gene calls are TRBV4-1 and TRBJ2-7; 7 nucleotides match TRBD1. Germline values: CDR1 MGHRA, CDR2 YSYEKL. After removal of 3 bases from V and 3 bases from J, the junction contained 5 bases not matched to a gene. The CDR3 loop spans 14 amino acids. The DNA for the CDR3 is TGCGCCAGCAGCCAGCCGGGACAGAGCTACGAGCAGTACTTC. It codes for CASSQPGQSYEQYF.

The chain is built from TRBV5-5 and TRBJ2-7; 7 bases align to TRBD1. Germline lookup yields CDR1 SGHKS and CDR2 YYEKEE (reference sequence). The CDR3 has 15 amino acids. The V and J ends lost 4 bases and 2 bases, in that order; junction bases with no gene match: 9. Here the CDR3 reads CASSRDRAPTYEQYF. The CDR3, as DNA: TGTGCCAGCAGCCGCGACAGGGCTCCAACCTACGAGCAGTACTTC.

This CDR3 reads CASSSQAAGQETQYF. The CDR3 nucleotides are TGTGCCAGCAGTTCACAGGCGGCGGGGCAAGAGACCCAGTACTTC. The V call is TRBV6-5, the J call TRBJ2-5; D might be TRBD2 (6 bases). The CDR3 sequence is 15 residues long. Germline V gene sequence: CDR1 MNHEY, CDR2 SVGAGI. V was trimmed by 4 bases and J by 2 bases, leaving 14 bases between them.

This clone was seen a single time. Other nucleotide sequences in the sample specify the same CDR3. The chain employs TRBV5-1 and TRBJ2-3; tentatively, D is TRBD1 (6 bases). Germline V gene sequence: CDR1 SGHRS, CDR2 YFSETQ. The CDR3 spans 14 residues. The V end lost 4 bases, the J end lost 2 bases, and 11 bases lay between the germline ends. CDR3 amino acids: CASSPGTFTDTQYF. CDR3 in DNA: TGCGCCAGCAGCCCCGGGACATTCACAGATACGCAGTATTTT.

The gene calls are TRBV7-2 and TRBJ2-7; D gene ambiguous. CDR1 and CDR2 (germline): SGHTA, FQGNSA. Trimming pared 5 bases from V and 6 bases from J, leaving 17 bases between. The length of the CDR3 is 14 residues. The CDR3 DNA is TGTGCCAGCAGCCCAACCGGGCCGTGGGGCGAGCAGTACTTC. This codes for CASSPTGPWGEQYF.